The rows below give T cell receptor beta chains drawn from one sample of a study of T cell responses to AZD1222 COVID-19 vaccine. Generated by immunoSEQ multiplex PCR, the TCRdb table keeps only in-frame clones and is missing some. This table has 150,000 to 200,000 clones, approximately 90% appearing once. Source: peripheral blood, taken on day 0 of AZD1222 vaccination. Source of these receptors: an adult in good health. The conserved cysteine and the conserved F or W are not part of the CDR3 here. The order of the fields is V gene, clone size, J gene, CDR3 protein. Clone size is given for some rows only: seen once, a few or many times, or a class if the clone is expanded.

>TRBV6-5|.|TRBJ1-2
ASSTTGSGYT
>TRBV19|.|TRBJ1-2
ASSIEGNYGYT
>TRBV29-1|.|TRBJ1-1
SVEGTGGTEAF
>TRBV5-5|.|TRBJ1-1
ASSPVPGQGSNTEAF
>TRBV5-5|.|TRBJ1-1
ASSHTGLKWDTEAF
>TRBV4-3|few|TRBJ1-3
ASSRTANSGNTIY
>TRBV6-5|.|TRBJ1-2
ASRGDRAYGYT
>TRBV5-1|.|TRBJ1-2
ASRPWDYNYGYT
>TRBV25-1|once|TRBJ2-7
ASSAGQGSYEQY
>TRBV23-1|.|TRBJ1-6
ASSQSRDTSYNSPLH
>TRBV18|.|TRBJ2-1
ASSLPGQGTEQF
>TRBV12-5|.|TRBJ2-1
ASARVEEQF
>TRBV5-4|few|TRBJ1-1
ASSLQQGAYVEAF
>TRBV6-2/TRBV6-3|.|TRBJ1-4
ASSFGGSGPEKLF
>TRBV7-2|.|TRBJ1-3
ASSLGGSSSGNTIY
>TRBV19|.|TRBJ1-2
ASNDSRGQGVLRRGYT
>TRBV2|.|TRBJ2-1
ASSDPSGVLYNEQF
>TRBV6-2/TRBV6-3|.|TRBJ1-4
ASSAQGRYEKLF
>TRBV25-1|.|TRBJ2-2
ASSPRAGDRGLIGELF
>TRBV2|.|TRBJ1-6
ASRIPQGRGSPLH
>TRBV11-2|once|TRBJ1-1
ASSAPHRGENTEAF
>TRBV5-6|.|TRBJ2-7
ASSERLAGGHEQY
>TRBV7-2|.|TRBJ2-1
ASSLTSGAHNEQF
>TRBV9|once|TRBJ2-7
ASSVGGGGFEIEQY
>TRBV7-2|few|TRBJ2-2
ASKGPGQGSTGELF
>TRBV30|.|TRBJ1-1
AWSVHLNTEAF
>TRBV15|.|TRBJ2-1
ATSVFRDGEQF
>TRBV6-5|.|TRBJ2-5
ASSYSGPTETQY
>TRBV27|.|TRBJ2-7
ATQSRQGLSYEQY
>TRBV19|.|TRBJ2-7
ASSGDWANEQY
>TRBV11-2|.|TRBJ2-7
ASSFGGTGNYEQY
>TRBV5-1|.|TRBJ2-6
ASSVAPGANVLT